These 30 T cell receptor beta chains share one sample of origin, sequenced in a study of T cells in Graves' hyperthyroidism and ophthalmopathy. Amplified regions were TCR beta CDR3 sequences from RNA transcripts. The primer set for the first-round RT-PCR of the TCR CDR3 was HTBI. TCRdb itself ran the multiplex PCR reads through MiXCR, one entry per CDR3 protein. The repertoire holds 340,000 or so distinct CDR3 sequences, 15% to 20% seen once, with under 55% in the top ten. The sample was blood. These receptors were collected from a woman between 45 and 65 years old with Graves' hyperthyroidism.

This clonotype has a handful of counts. The J gene is TRBJ2-5, the V gene TRBV4-1; 7 bases fit TRBD2. The V gene end was trimmed by 0 bases and the J gene end by 5 bases; junction bases not matched to a gene: 6. The CDR3 sequence is 15 residues long. Germline CDR1 is MGHRA and CDR2 is YSYEKL. In DNA form, the CDR3 reads TGCGCCAGCAGCCAAGATAACGGGAGGAGTGAGACCCAGTACTTC. As protein: CASSQDNGRSETQYF.

This clonotype was detected a few times. The chain recombines TRBV2 with TRBJ1-4; 9 bases agree with TRBD1. After removal of 7 bases from V and 7 bases from J, the junction contained 7 bases not matched to a gene. From germline, CDR1 is SNHLY and CDR2 FYNNEI. The CDR3 has 14 residues. The CDR3 protein is CASKLQGASEKLFF. The CDR3 region has the DNA TGTGCCAGCAAGCTACAGGGGGCGAGTGAAAAACTGTTTTTT.

This clonotype showed up many times. The V gene is TRBV20-1, the J gene TRBJ2-3; 8 bases are a match to TRBD1. CDR3 length: 12 residues. Germline V CDR1 and CDR2: DFQATT, SNEGSKA (reference sequence). J gave up 5 bases and V 5 bases, and 3 bases lay outside the gene matches. The CDR3 DNA reads as TGCAGTGCTGACACAGGGGGAGATACGCAGTATTTT. Translating it yields CSADTGGDTQYF.

This CDR3 reads CASSLGDGAYEQYF. CDR3 nucleotides: TGCGCCAGCAGCTTGGGGGACGGAGCCTACGAGCAGTACTTC. The chain joins TRBV5-1 to TRBJ2-7; D may correspond to TRBD1 or TRBD2 (5 bases each). Deletions cut 0 bases from V and 2 bases from J, with 9 bases between. This CDR3 region has 14 residues. Germline V CDR1 and CDR2: SGHRS, YFSETQ.

This clonotype showed up many times. The genes are TRBV18 and TRBJ1-1, with 10 bases lining up with TRBD1. The length of the CDR3 is 18 residues. Germline-derived CDR1 and CDR2 are KGHSH and LQKENI. Trimming removed 2 bases from V and 0 bases from J; junction bases left unmatched: 9. CDR3 coding DNA: TGTGCCAGCTCACCAAGGACAGGGGGTAGCGGGTTGAACACTGAAGCTTTCTTT. Protein product: CASSPRTGGSGLNTEAFF.

This clonotype was detected only a few times. The gene calls are TRBV7-9 and TRBJ1-2, with D maybe TRBD1 (5 bases). Trimming shortened V by 2 bases and J by 8 bases, and 15 bases separated the two germline ends. CDR3 length equals 14 residues. CDR1 is SEHNR and CDR2 is FQNEAQ in the germline V gene (reference sequence). The CDR3 spells CASSLLAQGGGYTF. CDR3 DNA sequence: TGTGCCAGCAGCTTACTGGCGCAGGGTGGAGGCTACACCTTC.

This clonotype was seen ten or more times. The V call is TRBV11-2, the J call TRBJ1-1, with 7 bases that match TRBD1. The germline CDR1 and CDR2 sequences are SGHAT and FQNNGV. Germline trimming cut 2 bases from V and 3 bases from J; bases unmatched to any gene: 6. The CDR3 consists of 15 residues. The DNA of the CDR3 is TGTGCCAGCAGCTTATTAATAGGGGGCCACACTGAAGCTTTCTTT. Translation: CASSLLIGGHTEAFF.

Many counts were recorded for this clonotype. J is TRBJ2-5 and V is TRBV18; the match to TRBD2 covers 7 bases. V shed 4 bases, J shed 2 bases, and the junction held 10 bases outside the gene matches. There are 16 residues in the CDR3. Germline V gives CDR1 KGHSH, CDR2 LQKENI. For the CDR3, the DNA is TGTGCCAGCTCACGCTTCTTGAAGCGGGATCAAGAGACCCAGTACTTC. This sequence encodes CASSRFLKRDQETQYF.

The gene calls are TRBV9 and TRBJ1-2; D unclear. Trimming cost V 3 bases and J 6 bases, with 9 bases left between them. Looked up from germline, CDR1 is SGDLS and CDR2 is YYNGEE. This CDR3 has 12 amino acids. The chain's CDR3 is CASSGYRDGYTF. CDR3 sequence (DNA): TGTGCCAGCAGCGGGTATAGGGATGGCTACACCTTC.

The CDR3 coding sequence is TGTGCCAGCAGCCAACAGACCGGGGGAGAGACCCAGTACTTC. Translating it yields CASSQQTGGETQYF. The chain couples TRBV3-1 to TRBJ2-5; a possible D gene is TRBD2 (6 bases). Looked up from germline, CDR1 is LGHDT and CDR2 is YNNKEL (reference sequence). V was shortened by 2 bases and J by 4 bases, with 11 bases between the two germline ends. The CDR3 spans 14 residues.

This clonotype showed up many times. This sequence joins TRBV6-1 and TRBJ2-1; 9 nucleotides align to TRBD1. CDR1 is MNHNS and CDR2 is SASEGT in the germline V gene. The V segment lost 6 bases and the J segment 2 bases; nucleotides outside the gene matches: 5. CDR3 length: 15 residues. As DNA, the CDR3 is TGTGCCAGCAGAATGGACAGGGGCCCCTACAATGAGCAGTTCTTC. Protein product: CASRMDRGPYNEQFF.

The V and J genes are TRBV2 and TRBJ2-7; 9 bases are a match to TRBD1. CDR3 length equals 12 residues. V was clipped by 7 bases and J by 7 bases; unmatched bases: 5. Germline-derived CDR1 and CDR2 are SNHLY and FYNNEI. The CDR3, as DNA: TGTGCCAGCACCCTGGACAGGGGAGAGCAGTACGTC. This sequence encodes CASTLDRGEQYV.

This clonotype has a count of ten or more. The rearrangement joins TRBV2 to TRBJ1-1; D remains unclear. Germline V gene data show CDR1 as SNHLY and CDR2 as FYNNEI. The CDR3 sequence is 12 residues long. V lost 7 bases and J 9 bases, leaving 15 bases between the germline ends. The CDR3 protein is CASIEVGSQAFF. CDR3 coding DNA: TGTGCCAGCATCGAAGTCGGCAGCCAAGCTTTCTTT.

This clonotype has more than one count but fewer than ten. CDR3 residues: CSVPLETDTQYF. In nucleotides, the CDR3 is TGCAGTGTTCCCCTAGAAACAGATACGCAGTATTTT. J is TRBJ2-3 and V is TRBV20-1, with D unclear. The CDR3 runs 12 residues. V shed 7 bases and J shed 3 bases, with 11 bases lying between them. Germline values: CDR1 DFQATT, CDR2 SNEGSKA (reference sequence).

The V and J genes are TRBV3-1 and TRBJ1-4, with D unresolved. V was shortened by 4 bases and J by 7 bases, with 16 bases between the two germline ends. Looked up from germline, CDR1 is LGHDT and CDR2 is YNNKEL (reference sequence). The CDR3 has 15 amino acids. In nucleotides, the CDR3 is TGTGCCAGCAGCCTTCGCCAAGGAGGGAGTGAAAAACTGTTTTTT. This gives the protein CASSLRQGGSEKLFF.

This clonotype was seen only a few times. V usage is TRBV7-2 and J usage is TRBJ1-3; TRBD1 matches at 7 bases. This CDR3 contains 15 residues. J gave up 2 bases and V 6 bases, and 7 bases lay outside the gene matches. Germline assignment: CDR1 SGHTA and CDR2 FQGNSA. Here the CDR3 reads CASSRQGTTGNTIYF. The CDR3 DNA sequence: TGTGCCAGCAGTAGACAGGGTACTACTGGAAACACCATATATTTT.

The table lists this clonotype with many counts. The J gene is TRBJ2-2, the V gene TRBV13; a possible D gene is TRBD2 (5 bases). CDR3 length: 14 residues. Germline assignment: CDR1 PRHDT and CDR2 FYEKMQ (reference sequence). V was pared by 0 bases and J by 7 bases, with 9 bases between. CDR3 coding DNA: TGTGCCAGCAGCTTAGGCCGTGGGAGCGGGGAGCTGTTTTTT. Its translation: CASSLGRGSGELFF.

In this sample, this clonotype turned up a few times. This chain uses TRBV7-9 with TRBJ2-7; D is unclear. CDR1 is SEHNR, CDR2 FQNEAQ, per germline (reference sequence). This CDR3 comprises 14 residues. The germline V and J ends were trimmed by 1 base and 3 bases, with 10 bases remaining between them. The CDR3 sequence: CASSLGGSYYEQYF. The CDR3 region has the DNA TGTGCCAGCAGCTTAGGAGGATCCTACTACGAGCAGTACTTC.

Ten or more counts support this clonotype. The genes are TRBV20-1 and TRBJ2-5, with D possibly matching TRBD2 (5 bases). Germline-derived CDR1 and CDR2 are DFQATT and SNEGSKA (reference sequence). CDR3 length equals 15 residues. Trimming shortened V by 0 bases and J by 0 bases, and 11 bases separated the two germline ends. In nucleotides, the CDR3 is TGCAGTGCTAGAGATTCCGCGGGTTACCAAGAGACCCAGTACTTC. It encodes CSARDSAGYQETQYF.

In its sample, this clonotype was seen many times. V usage is TRBV12-3 or TRBV12-4 and J usage is TRBJ2-7, with 8 nucleotides matching TRBD1. The CDR3 has 14 residues. V dropped 6 bases and J dropped 0; count of bases not matched to a gene: 4. Here the CDR3 reads CASSLDRASYEQYF. DNA for the CDR3: TGTGCCAGCAGCTTGGACAGGGCCTCCTACGAGCAGTACTTC.

The chain links TRBV20-1 to TRBJ2-2; D is possibly TRBD2 (6 bases). Germline loops: CDR1 DFQATT, CDR2 SNEGSKA (reference sequence). CDR3 length: 15 amino acids. V dropped 0 bases and J dropped 5 bases, with 13 bases sitting between them. DNA for the CDR3: TGCAGTGCTAGAGATCTAAGCGGAGGGACCGGGGAGCTGTTTTTT. Protein: CSARDLSGGTGELFF.

J is TRBJ1-5 and V is TRBV6-2 or TRBV6-3; 10 nucleotides line up with TRBD1. This CDR3 has 18 amino acids. Germline V gives CDR1 MNHEY, CDR2 SVGEGT. V gave up 6 bases and J gave up 2 bases; unmatched junction bases: 13. The CDR3 loop is CASRRDRGEDIGNQPQHF. Written as DNA, the CDR3 is TGTGCCAGCAGACGGGACAGGGGAGAAGATATCGGCAATCAGCCCCAGCATTTT.

This clonotype was recorded only once. The chain has TRBV25-1 and TRBJ2-1, with D hard to call. Germline-derived CDR1 and CDR2 are MGHDK and SYGVNS. This CDR3 comprises 13 residues. Between the trimmed V and J ends, which lost 1 base and 9 bases, there was a span of 10 bases. The CDR3 nucleotides read TGTGCCAGCAGTGAATTCATAGGGTTTGAGCAGTTCTTC. Translated: CASSEFIGFEQFF.

This clonotype was picked up many times. The chain recombines TRBV20-1 with TRBJ2-1, with 7 bases identical to TRBD1. The V gene's germline CDR1 is DFQATT and CDR2 SNEGSKA (reference sequence). Trimming cost V 7 bases and J 3 bases; bases outside gene matches: 6. The CDR3 runs to 13 residues. CDR3 sequence (DNA): TGCAGTGTTAGGGACAGCTACTACAATGAGCAGTTCTTC. It specifies CSVRDSYYNEQFF.

This chain joins TRBV28 and TRBJ1-2; no reliable D call. This CDR3 has 12 amino acids. Germline lookup yields CDR1 MDHEN and CDR2 SYDVKM. With 4 bases removed from V and 4 bases from J, the gap between germline ends came to 7 bases. CDR3 loop: CASSSSTYGYTF. The CDR3 DNA follows: TGTGCCAGCAGTTCTTCAACCTATGGCTACACCTTC.

V gene TRBV12-3 or TRBV12-4 combines with J gene TRBJ2-7, with D perhaps matching TRBD2 (5 bases). The CDR3 spans 14 residues. V was clipped by 3 bases and J by 3 bases, with 12 bases between them. DNA for the CDR3: TGTGCCAGCAGTTTTTTAGGAGGCGGCTACGAGCAGTACTTC. Its protein is CASSFLGGGYEQYF.

This clonotype was seen many times. This chain joins TRBV12-3 or TRBV12-4 and TRBJ2-5; 8 bases are a match to TRBD1. The CDR3 extends over 15 amino acids. J gave up 10 bases and V 5 bases, and 15 bases lay outside the gene matches. CDR3 amino acids: CASSPSGTGADDQYF. The DNA of the CDR3 is TGTGCCAGCAGTCCCTCCGGGACAGGTGCCGATGACCAGTACTTC.

This clonotype was counted between two and nine times. This rearrangement joins TRBV20-1 to TRBJ1-1; possible D gene TRBD1, 6 bases. V dropped 1 base and J dropped 3 bases, with 12 bases sitting between them. The germline V gene encodes CDR1 DFQATT and CDR2 SNEGSKA (reference sequence). The CDR3 runs 14 residues. The CDR3 reads CSARVPAGDTEAFF. CDR3 in DNA: TGCAGTGCTAGAGTTCCCGCAGGGGACACTGAAGCTTTCTTT.

This clonotype was seen a few times. J is TRBJ1-5 and V is TRBV12-3 or TRBV12-4; D is possibly TRBD1 (6 bases). The CDR3 is 13 residues long. Trimming took 7 bases from V and 7 from J, leaving 14 bases between them. CDR3 sequence reads: CASTPGGLQPQHF. CDR3 coding DNA: TGTGCCAGCACTCCCGGGGGGCTACAGCCCCAGCATTTT.

The V and J genes are TRBV7-9 and TRBJ1-2; 7 bases are a match to TRBD1. Germline CDR1 SEHNR, CDR2 FQNEAQ (reference sequence). The CDR3 is made up of 17 amino acids. V shed 5 bases, J shed 0 bases, and the junction held 12 bases outside the gene matches. The CDR3 nucleotides are TGTGCCAGCAGCACTTCTCCCTACAGGGGAGCTAACTATGGCTACACCTTC. Amino acids: CASSTSPYRGANYGYTF.